This T cell receptor (beta chain) is from a study of T cell clonotyping in hematopoietic cell transplantation. Only in-frame clones appear in the TCRdb table, and some are missing; sequencing was by immunoSEQ multiplex PCR. Among fewer than 50,000 clones listed, 94% were seen once. The CDR3 spans 16 residues. The germline V and J ends were trimmed by 0 bases and 1 base, with 12 bases remaining between them. The germline gives CDR1 SGHTA, CDR2 FQGNSA. About this clone: Its antigen remains unidentified.

Points from the study as a whole: CD4 and CD8 repertoire contributions could not be separated without sorting. Few recipient clonotypes overlapped donors; over 95% were de novo at given depth. Recipient TCR diversity dropped after transplant; expanded clonotypes rose from day 30 to 180. Higher Inverse Simpson Index values in graft donor and pretransplant recipient predicted broader posttransplant TCR diversity.

The rearrangement uses TRBV7-2 and TRBJ1-1; D is uncertain. The receptor was derived from a woman between 50 and 59 years old in good health. Some clones in this sample may be carry-over from other donors' samples. The specimen was peripheral blood mononuclear cells. CDR3 nucleotides: TGTGCCAGCAGCTTAGCGCAAGGACGGACGAACACTGAAGCTTTCTTT. Translating it yields CASSLAQGRTNTEAFF.